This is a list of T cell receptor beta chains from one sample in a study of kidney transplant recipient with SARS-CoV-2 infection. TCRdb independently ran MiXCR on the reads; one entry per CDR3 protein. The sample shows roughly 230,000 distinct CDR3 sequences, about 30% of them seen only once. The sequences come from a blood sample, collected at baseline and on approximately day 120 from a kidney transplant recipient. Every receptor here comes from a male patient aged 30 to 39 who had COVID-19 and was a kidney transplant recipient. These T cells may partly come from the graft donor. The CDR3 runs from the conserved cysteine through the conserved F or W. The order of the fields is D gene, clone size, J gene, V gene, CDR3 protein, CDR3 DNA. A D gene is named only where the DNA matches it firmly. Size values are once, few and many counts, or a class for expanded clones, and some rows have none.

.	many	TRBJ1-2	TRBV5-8	CASCSYHPRKTYGYTF	TGTGCCAGCTGCTCCTATCATCCACGAAAGACCTATGGCTACACCTTC
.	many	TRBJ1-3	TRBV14	CASSQDHARSSGNTIYF	TGTGCCAGCAGCCAAGATCATGCGAGAAGCTCTGGAAACACCATATATTTT
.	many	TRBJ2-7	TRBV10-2	CASSESKGIPYEQYF	TGCGCCAGCAGTGAGTCGAAAGGGATCCCTTACGAGCAGTACTTC
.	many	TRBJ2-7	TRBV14	CASSQGPGTRTSYEQYF	TGTGCCAGCAGCCAAGGGCCGGGGACGAGGACCTCCTACGAGCAGTACTTC
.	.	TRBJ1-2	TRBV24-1	CATSIRTSTRKTYGYTF	TGTGCCACCAGTATAAGGACTAGTACCAGAAAGACCTATGGCTACACCTTC
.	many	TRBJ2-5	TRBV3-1	CASSVGVPISFSETQYF	TGTGCCAGCAGCGTAGGGGTTCCCATTTCTTTCTCTGAGACCCAGTACTTC
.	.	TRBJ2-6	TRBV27	CASSLGQTGANVLTF	TGTGCCAGCAGTTTGGGACAAACTGGGGCCAACGTCCTGACTTTC
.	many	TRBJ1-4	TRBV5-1	CASAEGTTNEKLFF	TGCGCCAGCGCGGAGGGTACAACTAATGAAAAACTGTTTTTT
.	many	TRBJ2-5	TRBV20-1	CSAHSKETQYF	TGCAGTGCCCACTCGAAAGAGACCCAGTACTTC
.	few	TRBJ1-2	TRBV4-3	CASSKVIGRRKTYGYTF	TGCGCCAGCAGCAAAGTGATAGGACGTCGAAAGACCTATGGCTACACCTTC
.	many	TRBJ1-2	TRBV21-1	CASSKERSQGIGYTF	TGTGCCAGCAGCAAAGAAAGGTCGCAGGGGATTGGCTACACCTTC
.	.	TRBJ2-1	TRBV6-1	CVISELAALSYNEQFF	TGTGTCATCAGTGAGCTTGCCGCTCTCTCCTACAATGAGCAGTTCTTC
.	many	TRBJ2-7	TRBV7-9	CASSLVREGPVYEQYF	TGTGCCAGCAGCTTAGTAAGAGAGGGACCCGTTTACGAGCAGTACTTC
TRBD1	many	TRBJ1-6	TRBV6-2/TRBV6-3	CASSRTGENSPLHF	TGTGCCAGCAGCCGGACAGGGGAAAATTCACCCCTCCACTTT
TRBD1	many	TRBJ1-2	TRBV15	CATSRGNHRGLWGYTF	TGTGCCACCAGCAGAGGGAATCACAGGGGCTTGTGGGGCTACACCTTC
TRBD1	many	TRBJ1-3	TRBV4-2	CASSPEQGSSGNTIYF	TGTGCCAGCAGCCCAGAACAGGGGAGCTCTGGAAACACCATATATTTT
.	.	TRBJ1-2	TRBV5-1	CASRYLSARKTYGYTF	TGCGCCAGCCGGTATCTATCGGCTCGAAAGACCTATGGCTACACCTTC
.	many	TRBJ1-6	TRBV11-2	CASSSAEIDSPLHF	TGTGCCAGCAGCTCGGCGGAGATTGATTCACCCCTCCACTTT
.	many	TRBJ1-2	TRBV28	CASSSLPGTNGYTF	TGTGCCAGCAGCTCCTTACCGGGGACGAATGGCTACACCTTC
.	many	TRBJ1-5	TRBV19	CASSMVFYNQPQHF	TGTGCCAGTAGTATGGTATTCTACAATCAGCCCCAGCATTTT
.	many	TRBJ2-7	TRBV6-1	CASSEMGVAGNYEQYF	TGTGCCAGCAGTGAAATGGGGGTGGCAGGGAACTACGAGCAGTACTTC
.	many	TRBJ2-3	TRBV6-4	CASSDSGAADTQYF	TGTGCCAGCAGTGACTCGGGGGCGGCAGATACGCAGTATTTT
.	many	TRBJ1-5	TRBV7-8	CASSLAPGDSNQPQHF	TGTGCCAGCAGCTTAGCGCCGGGGGATAGCAATCAGCCCCAGCATTTT
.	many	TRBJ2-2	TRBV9	CASSVGGVGTGELFF	TGTGCCAGCAGCGTAGGGGGGGTTGGAACCGGGGAGCTGTTTTTT
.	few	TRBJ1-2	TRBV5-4	CASRDCVPGKTYGYTF	TGTGCCAGCCGAGACTGCGTACCAGGAAAGACCTATGGCTACACCTTC
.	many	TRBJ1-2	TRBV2	CASSESPAGYGYTF	TGTGCCAGCAGTGAATCCCCAGCGGGCTATGGCTACACCTTC
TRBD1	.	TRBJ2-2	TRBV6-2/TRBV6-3	CASQGTAAGELFF	TGTGCCAGCCAAGGGACAGCGGCCGGGGAGCTGTTTTTT
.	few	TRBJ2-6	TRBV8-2	CGTNMRITQSRANVLTF	TGTGGCACTAATATGAGGATAACACAAAGTCGGGCCAACGTCCTGACTTTC
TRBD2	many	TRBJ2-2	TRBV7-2	CASSFDSGGAFGELFF	TGTGCCAGCAGCTTTGATAGCGGGGGGGCCTTCGGGGAGCTGTTTTTT
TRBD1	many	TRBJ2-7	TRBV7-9	CASRRQGQGAYEQYF	TGTGCCAGCAGACGGCAGGGGCAGGGGGCCTACGAGCAGTACTTC
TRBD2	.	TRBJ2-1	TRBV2	CASTQTSGVEQFF	TGTGCCAGCACCCAGACTAGCGGGGTGGAGCAGTTCTTC
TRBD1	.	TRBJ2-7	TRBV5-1	CASSFGQDYEQYF	TGCGCCAGCAGCTTTGGACAGGACTACGAGCAGTACTTC
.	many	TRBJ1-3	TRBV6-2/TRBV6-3	CASRWGAGNTIYF	TGTGCCAGCCGGTGGGGCGCTGGAAACACCATATATTTT
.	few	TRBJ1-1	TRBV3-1	CASSHLPPISIRTEAFF	TGTGCCAGCAGCCATTTACCTCCCATTTCAATTCGCACTGAAGCTTTCTTT
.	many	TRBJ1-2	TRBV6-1	CASSVERECRKTYGYTF	TGTGCCAGCAGTGTTGAACGGGAATGTAGAAAGACCTATGGCTACACCTTC
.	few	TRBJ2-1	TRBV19	CASSIVAREQFF	TGTGCCAGTAGTATAGTTGCTCGGGAGCAGTTCTTC
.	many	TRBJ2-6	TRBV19	CASSTIGTSSGANVLTF	TGTGCCAGTAGTACTATAGGGACTTCCTCTGGGGCCAACGTCCTGACTTTC
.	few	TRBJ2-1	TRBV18	CASSPLVSSYNEQFF	TGTGCCAGCTCACCACTCGTTAGCTCCTACAATGAGCAGTTCTTC
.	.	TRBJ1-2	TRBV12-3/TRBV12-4	CASSSQLSFRKTYGYTF	TGTGCCAGCAGTTCGCAGCTCAGCTTCCGAAAGACCTATGGCTACACCTTC
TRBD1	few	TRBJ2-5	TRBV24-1	CATTGQGDETQYF	TGTGCCACCACCGGACAGGGTGATGAGACCCAGTACTTC